Listed here are 9 T cell receptor beta chains from one sample, sequenced in a study of T cells in Graves' hyperthyroidism and ophthalmopathy (dated by TCRdb to the late 2010s). The library was generated by multiplex PCR. Sequencing took place on an Illumina HiSeq 2000. The TCR beta CDR3 regions were amplified from the RNA transcripts. For the first round of RT-PCR on the TCR CDR3, the HTBI primer set was used together with the Qiagen OneStep RT-PCR kit. TCRdb itself trimmed the public reads at Q25 with fastp, ran MiXCR and retained productive beta chains. For every CDR3 protein sequence, its rows merge into one entry that carries the most common genes and DNA. The sample includes around 760,000 distinct CDR3 sequences, with 30% to 40% observed a single time. Around 32% of the sample goes to the ten largest clones. The material sequenced was blood. Every receptor here comes from a woman aged 40 to 50 with Graves' hyperthyroidism.

The count of this clonotype is one. The chain combines TRBV29-1 with TRBJ2-3; 7 bases match TRBD1. The CDR3 is 13 residues long. The J segment lost 3 bases and the V segment lost 7 bases, leaving 7 bases of the junction unmatched. Germline values: CDR1 SQVTM, CDR2 ANQGSEA. The CDR3 is CSGHRGETDTQYF. The CDR3 DNA reads TGCAGCGGACACAGGGGAGAGACAGATACGCAGTATTTT.

This clonotype has at least ten counts. The chain has TRBV20-1 and TRBJ1-2; weak D call: TRBD1 (6 bases). V lost 5 bases and J lost 2, with 12 bases in between. The CDR3 totals 13 residues. Germline CDR1 and CDR2: DFQATT and SNEGSKA (reference sequence). The CDR3 nucleotides are TGCAGTGCTTTCACAGGGATGAACTATGGCTACACCTTC. Encoded protein: CSAFTGMNYGYTF.

The CDR3 nucleotides are TGTGCCAGCAGCGTTGAGGGCCGGGGAGGGGCGAGGGAGACCCAGTACTTC. Translating gives CASSVEGRGGARETQYF. The rearrangement links TRBV7-8 to TRBJ2-5, with 7 bases fitting TRBD2. The CDR3 length is 17 residues. The J segment lost 5 bases and the V segment lost 5 bases, leaving 17 bases of the junction unmatched. Per the germline V gene, CDR1 is SGHVS and CDR2 is FQNEAQ.

With respect to this clonotype: This could be a read error, since a much larger clone is one nucleotide away. The chain joins TRBV12-3 or TRBV12-4 to TRBJ1-1; D is possibly TRBD1 (5 bases). CDR3 length: 13 amino acids. The CDR3 nucleotides are TGTGCCAGCAGGGACGCAGGGAACGCTGAAGCTTTCTTT. Translation: CASRDAGNAEAFF.

A note on this clonotype: With a much larger clone just one base away, this may be a read error. J is TRBJ2-5 and V is TRBV15; 16 positions agree with TRBD2. The CDR3 is 17 amino acids. Germline assignment: CDR1 LNHNV and CDR2 YYDKDF (reference sequence). CDR3: CASSTLGLAGGQETQYF. The CDR3 DNA follows: TGTGCCAGCAGCACCCTGGGACTAGCGGGGGGGCAAGAGACCCAGTACTTC.

This chain joins TRBV2 and TRBJ1-3, with TRBD1 matching over 7 bases. CDR1 and CDR2 from the germline V gene are SNHLY and FYNNEI. This CDR3 contains 15 residues. V gave up 4 bases and J gave up 8 bases; unmatched junction bases: 11. Here the CDR3 DNA reads TGTGCCAGCAGTGTTAACAGGGGCTATGGCTACACCATATATTTT. Translation gives CASSVNRGYGYTIYF. The full variable domain, with the rest looked up from reference TRBV2 and TRBJ1-3, is EPEVTQTPSHQVTQMGQEVILRCVPISNHLYFYWYRQILGQKVEFLVSFYNNEISEKSEIFDDQFSVERPDGSNFTLKIRSTKLEDSAMYFCASSVNRGYGYTIYFGEGSWLTVV.

In this sample, this clonotype turned up a few times. This chain connects TRBV6-1 to TRBJ1-1, with no clear D. V was pared by 8 bases and J by 4 bases, with 17 bases between. Germline assignment: CDR1 MNHNS and CDR2 SASEGT. This CDR3 spans 14 amino acids. The CDR3 DNA follows: TGTGCCAGCTACGGGCTCGGAATGAGCACTGAAGCTTTCTTT. This encodes CASYGLGMSTEAFF.

Many counts were recorded for this clonotype. V usage is TRBV29-1 and J usage is TRBJ1-2, with a possible D match to TRBD1 (6 bases). The germline V gene encodes CDR1 SQVTM and CDR2 ANQGSEA. The germline V and J ends were trimmed by 4 bases and 3 bases, with 12 bases remaining between them. The CDR3 totals 13 residues. CDR3 in amino acids: CSVGIGGDYGYTF. In nucleotides, the CDR3 is TGCAGCGTTGGTATAGGGGGGGACTATGGCTACACCTTC.

The J gene is TRBJ2-2, the V gene TRBV29-1, with D possibly matching TRBD1 (6 bases). The germline V and J ends were trimmed by 3 bases and 1 base, with 9 bases remaining between them. There are 14 residues in the CDR3. CDR1 and CDR2 from the germline V gene are SQVTM and ANQGSEA. DNA of the CDR3: TGCAGCGTTGACAGGGGCATGAACACCGGGGAGCTGTTTTTT. Translated: CSVDRGMNTGELFF.